This T cell receptor (beta chain) emerged from a study of T-cell reconstitution after alpha-beta-depleted transplantation in children. Construction of the TCRbeta library involved unique molecular identifiers. TCRdb reprocessed the PCR reads via MiXCR and lists one record per CDR3 protein. This table has 700,000 to 950,000 distinct CDR3 sequences, 16% appearing once. Germline assignment: CDR1 SEHNR and CDR2 FQNEAQ (reference sequence). With V trimmed by 3 bases and J by 0 bases, 8 bases remained unmatched. The CDR3 length is 17 residues. This clonotype showed up just a few times. The clonotype was recovered from a male patient between 5 and 17 years old who had a stem cell transplant for acute lymphoblastic leukemia, so the T cells may come from the graft donor. The sample was PBMCs, mostly from graft donor cells, taken 360 days after TCRalphabeta/CD19-depleted stem cell transplant. The rearrangement uses TRBV7-9 and TRBJ2-1; 7 bases agree with TRBD2. The CDR3, as DNA: TGTGCCAGCAGCTTGCGACTAGCCGCGGCCTCCTACAATGAGCAGTTCTTC. Its protein product is CASSLRLAAASYNEQFF.